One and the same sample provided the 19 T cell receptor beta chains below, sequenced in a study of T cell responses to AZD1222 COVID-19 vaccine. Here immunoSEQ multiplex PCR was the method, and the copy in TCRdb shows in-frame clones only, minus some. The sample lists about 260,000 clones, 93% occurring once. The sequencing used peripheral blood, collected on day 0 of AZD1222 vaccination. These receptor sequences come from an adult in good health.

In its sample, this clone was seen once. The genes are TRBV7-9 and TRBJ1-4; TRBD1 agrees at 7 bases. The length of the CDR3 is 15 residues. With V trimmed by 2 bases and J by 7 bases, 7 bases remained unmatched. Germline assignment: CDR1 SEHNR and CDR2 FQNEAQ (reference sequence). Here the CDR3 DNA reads TGTGCCAGCAGCTTAATCGCCAGGGGGGGTGAAAAACTGTTTTTT. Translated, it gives CASSLIARGGEKLFF.

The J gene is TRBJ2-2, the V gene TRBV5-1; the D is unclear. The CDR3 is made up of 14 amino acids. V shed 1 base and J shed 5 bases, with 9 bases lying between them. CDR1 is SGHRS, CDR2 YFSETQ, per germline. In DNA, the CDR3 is TGCGCCAGCAGCTTGCTACAACATACCGGGGAGCTGTTTTTT. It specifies CASSLLQHTGELFF.

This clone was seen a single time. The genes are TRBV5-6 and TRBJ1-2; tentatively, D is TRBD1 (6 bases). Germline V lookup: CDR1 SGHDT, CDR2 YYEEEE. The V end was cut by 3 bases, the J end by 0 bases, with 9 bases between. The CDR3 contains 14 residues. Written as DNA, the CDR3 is TGTGCCAGCAGCTCAACAGGGCCTAACTATGGCTACACCTTC. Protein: CASSSTGPNYGYTF.

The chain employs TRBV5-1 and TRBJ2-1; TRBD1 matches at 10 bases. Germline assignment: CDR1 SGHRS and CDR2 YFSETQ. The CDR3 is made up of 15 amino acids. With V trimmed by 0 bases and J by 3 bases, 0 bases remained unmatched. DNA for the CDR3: TGCGCCAGCAGCTTGGGGACAGGGGGCTACAATGAGCAGTTCTTC. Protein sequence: CASSLGTGGYNEQFF.

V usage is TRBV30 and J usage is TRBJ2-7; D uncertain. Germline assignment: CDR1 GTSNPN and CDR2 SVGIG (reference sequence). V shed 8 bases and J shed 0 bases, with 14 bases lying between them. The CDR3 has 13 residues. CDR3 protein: CAQTRASSYEQYF. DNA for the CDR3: TGTGCCCAGACCCGGGCTAGCTCCTACGAGCAGTACTTC.

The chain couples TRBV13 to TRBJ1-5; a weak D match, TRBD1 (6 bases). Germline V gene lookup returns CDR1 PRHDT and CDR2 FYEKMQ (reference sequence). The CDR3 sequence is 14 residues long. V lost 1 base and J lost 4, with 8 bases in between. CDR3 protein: CASSLARGNQPQHF. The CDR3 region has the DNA TGTGCCAGCAGCTTAGCCAGGGGAAATCAGCCCCAGCATTTT.

CDR3 in DNA: TGCAGTGCTGACAGGGGACGAGAGCAGTACTTC. It yields the protein CSADRGREQYF. The rearrangement joins TRBV20-1 to TRBJ2-7; 8 positions agree with TRBD1. The J segment lost 7 bases and the V segment lost 5 bases, leaving 4 bases of the junction unmatched. This CDR3 spans 11 amino acids. The germline V gene has CDR1 DFQATT and CDR2 SNEGSKA (reference sequence).

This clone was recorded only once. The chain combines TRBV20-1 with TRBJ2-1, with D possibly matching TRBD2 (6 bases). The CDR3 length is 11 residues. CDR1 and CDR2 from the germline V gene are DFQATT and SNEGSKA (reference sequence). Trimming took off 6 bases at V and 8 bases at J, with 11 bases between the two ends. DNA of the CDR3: TGCAGTGCCCTAGCGACGTATGAGCAGTTCTTC. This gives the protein CSALATYEQFF.

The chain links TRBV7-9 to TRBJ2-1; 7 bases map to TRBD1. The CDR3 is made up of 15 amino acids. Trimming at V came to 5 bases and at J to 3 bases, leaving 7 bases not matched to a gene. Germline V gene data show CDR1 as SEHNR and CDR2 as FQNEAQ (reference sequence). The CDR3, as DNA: TGTGCCAGCAGCCCTCCGGGACAGCACTACAATGAGCAGTTCTTC. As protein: CASSPPGQHYNEQFF.

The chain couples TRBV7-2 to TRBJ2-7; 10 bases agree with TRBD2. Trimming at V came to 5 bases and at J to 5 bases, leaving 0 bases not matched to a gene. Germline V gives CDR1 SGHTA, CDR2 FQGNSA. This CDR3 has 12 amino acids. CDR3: CASSTSGNEQYF. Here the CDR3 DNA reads TGTGCCAGCAGCACTAGCGGGAACGAGCAGTACTTC.

CDR3 loop: CASTSGANTGELFF. The CDR3 DNA is TGCGCCAGTACTAGCGGAGCGAACACCGGGGAGCTGTTTTTT. The chain uses TRBV5-1 and TRBJ2-2; 8 bases agree with TRBD2. This CDR3 contains 14 residues. Germline lookup yields CDR1 SGHRS and CDR2 YFSETQ. Trimming at V came to 8 bases and at J to 0 bases, leaving 3 bases not matched to a gene.

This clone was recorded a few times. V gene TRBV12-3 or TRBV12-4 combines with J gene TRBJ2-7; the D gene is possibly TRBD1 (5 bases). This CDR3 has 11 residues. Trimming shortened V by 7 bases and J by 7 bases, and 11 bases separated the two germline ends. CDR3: CASTQGKEQYF. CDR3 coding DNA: TGTGCCAGCACTCAGGGAAAGGAGCAGTACTTC.

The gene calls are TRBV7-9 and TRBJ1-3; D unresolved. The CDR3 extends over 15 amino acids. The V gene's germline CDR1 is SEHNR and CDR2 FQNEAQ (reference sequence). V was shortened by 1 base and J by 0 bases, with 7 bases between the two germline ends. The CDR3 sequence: CASSLDGNSGNTIYF. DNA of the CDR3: TGTGCCAGCAGCTTAGACGGGAACTCTGGAAACACCATATATTTT.

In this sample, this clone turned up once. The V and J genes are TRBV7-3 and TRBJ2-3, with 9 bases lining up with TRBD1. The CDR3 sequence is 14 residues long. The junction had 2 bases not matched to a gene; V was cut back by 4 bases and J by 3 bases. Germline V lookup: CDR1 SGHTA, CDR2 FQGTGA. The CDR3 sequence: CASSSGQGTDTQYF. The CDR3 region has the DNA TGTGCCAGCAGCTCTGGACAGGGGACAGATACGCAGTATTTT.

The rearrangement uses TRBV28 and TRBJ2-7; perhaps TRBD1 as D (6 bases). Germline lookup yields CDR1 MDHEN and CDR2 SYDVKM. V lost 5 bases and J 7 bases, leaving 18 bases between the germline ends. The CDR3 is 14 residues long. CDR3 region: CASSPTGTLREQYF. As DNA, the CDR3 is TGTGCCAGCAGTCCGACCGGGACACTGAGGGAGCAGTACTTC.

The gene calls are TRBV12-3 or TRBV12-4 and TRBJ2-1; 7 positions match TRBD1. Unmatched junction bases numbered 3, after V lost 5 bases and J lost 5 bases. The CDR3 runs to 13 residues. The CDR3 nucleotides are TGTGCCAGCAGTCTGACAGGGAACAATGAGCAGTTCTTC. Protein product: CASSLTGNNEQFF.

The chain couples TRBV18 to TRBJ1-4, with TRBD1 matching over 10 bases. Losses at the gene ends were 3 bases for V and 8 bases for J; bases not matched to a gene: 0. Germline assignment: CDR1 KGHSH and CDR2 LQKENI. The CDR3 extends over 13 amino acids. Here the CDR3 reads CASSPGQGEKLFF. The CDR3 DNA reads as TGTGCCAGCTCACCGGGACAGGGGGAAAAACTGTTTTTT.

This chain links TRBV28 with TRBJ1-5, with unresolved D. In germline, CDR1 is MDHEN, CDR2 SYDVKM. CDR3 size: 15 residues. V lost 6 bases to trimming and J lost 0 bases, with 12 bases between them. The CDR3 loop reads CASSLYGISNQPQHF. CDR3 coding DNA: TGTGCCAGCAGCCTGTACGGGATTAGCAATCAGCCCCAGCATTTT. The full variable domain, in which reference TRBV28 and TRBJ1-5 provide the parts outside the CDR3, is DVKVTQSSRYLVKRTGEKVFLECVQDMDHENMFWYRQDPGLGLRLIYFSYDVKMKEKGDIPEGYSVSREKKERFSLILESASTNQTSMYLCASSLYGISNQPQHFGDGTRLSIL.

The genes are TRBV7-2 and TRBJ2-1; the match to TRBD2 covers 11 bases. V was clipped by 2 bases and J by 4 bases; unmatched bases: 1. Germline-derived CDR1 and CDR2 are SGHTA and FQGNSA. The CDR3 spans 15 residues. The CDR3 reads CASSLTSGGYNEQFF. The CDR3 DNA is TGTGCCAGCAGCTTAACTAGCGGGGGATACAATGAGCAGTTCTTC.